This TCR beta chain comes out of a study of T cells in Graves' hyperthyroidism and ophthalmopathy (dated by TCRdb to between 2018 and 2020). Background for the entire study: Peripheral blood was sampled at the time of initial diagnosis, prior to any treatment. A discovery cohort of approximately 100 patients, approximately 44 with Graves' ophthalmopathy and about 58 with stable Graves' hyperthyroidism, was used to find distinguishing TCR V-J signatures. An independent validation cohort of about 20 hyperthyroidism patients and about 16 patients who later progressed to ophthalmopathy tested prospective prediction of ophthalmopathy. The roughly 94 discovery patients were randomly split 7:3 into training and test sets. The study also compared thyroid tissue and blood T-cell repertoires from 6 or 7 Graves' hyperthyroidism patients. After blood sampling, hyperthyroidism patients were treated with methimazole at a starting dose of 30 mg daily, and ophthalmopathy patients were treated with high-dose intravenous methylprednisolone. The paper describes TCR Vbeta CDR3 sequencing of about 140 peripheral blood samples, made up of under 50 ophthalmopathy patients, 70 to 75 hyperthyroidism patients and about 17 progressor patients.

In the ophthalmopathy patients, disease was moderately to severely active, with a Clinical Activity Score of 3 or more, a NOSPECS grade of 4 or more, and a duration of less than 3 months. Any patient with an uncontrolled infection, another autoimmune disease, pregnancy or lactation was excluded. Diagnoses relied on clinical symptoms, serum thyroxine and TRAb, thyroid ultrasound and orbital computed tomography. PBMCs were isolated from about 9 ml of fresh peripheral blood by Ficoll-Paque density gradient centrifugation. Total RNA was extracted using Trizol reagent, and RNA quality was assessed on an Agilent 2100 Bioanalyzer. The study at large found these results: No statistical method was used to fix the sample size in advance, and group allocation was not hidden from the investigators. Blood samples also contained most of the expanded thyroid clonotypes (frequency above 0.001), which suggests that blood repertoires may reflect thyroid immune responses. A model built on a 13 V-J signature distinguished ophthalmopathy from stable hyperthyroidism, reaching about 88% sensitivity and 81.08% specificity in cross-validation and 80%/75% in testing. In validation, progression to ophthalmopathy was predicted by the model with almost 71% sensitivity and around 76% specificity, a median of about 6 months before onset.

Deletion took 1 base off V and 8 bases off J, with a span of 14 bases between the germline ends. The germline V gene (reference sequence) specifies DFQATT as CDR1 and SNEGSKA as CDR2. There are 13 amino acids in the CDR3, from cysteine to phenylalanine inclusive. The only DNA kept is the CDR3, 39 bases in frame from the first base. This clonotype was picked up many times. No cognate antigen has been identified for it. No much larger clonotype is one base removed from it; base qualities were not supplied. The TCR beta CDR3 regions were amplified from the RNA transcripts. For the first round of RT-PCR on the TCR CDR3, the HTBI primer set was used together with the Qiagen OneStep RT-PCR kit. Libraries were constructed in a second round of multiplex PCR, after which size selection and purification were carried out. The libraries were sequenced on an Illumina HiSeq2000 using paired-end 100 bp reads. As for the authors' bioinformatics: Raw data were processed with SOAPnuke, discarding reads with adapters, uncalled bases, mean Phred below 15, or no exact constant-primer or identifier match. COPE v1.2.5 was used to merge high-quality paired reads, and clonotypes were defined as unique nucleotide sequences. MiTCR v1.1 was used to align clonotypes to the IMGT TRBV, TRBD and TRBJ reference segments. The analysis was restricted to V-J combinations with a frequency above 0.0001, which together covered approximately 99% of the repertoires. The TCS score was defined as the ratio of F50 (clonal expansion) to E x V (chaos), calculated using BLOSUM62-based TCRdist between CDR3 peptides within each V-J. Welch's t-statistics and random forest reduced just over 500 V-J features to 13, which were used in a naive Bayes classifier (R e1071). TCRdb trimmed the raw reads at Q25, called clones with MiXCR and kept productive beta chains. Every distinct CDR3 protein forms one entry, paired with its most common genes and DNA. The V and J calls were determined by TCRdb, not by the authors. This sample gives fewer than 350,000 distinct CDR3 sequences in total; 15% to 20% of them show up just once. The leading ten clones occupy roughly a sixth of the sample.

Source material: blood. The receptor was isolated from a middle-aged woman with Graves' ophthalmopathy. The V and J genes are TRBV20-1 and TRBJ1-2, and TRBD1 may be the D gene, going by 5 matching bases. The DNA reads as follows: TGCAGTGCTAGAGTCGGGGGGAGCGAGGGCTACACCTTC. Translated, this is CSARVGGSEGYTF.